This T cell receptor (beta chain) was recovered during a study of blood T cell repertoires in COVID-19. For the study at large: The samples span acute and convalescent COVID-19 from the United States, Italy and Spain.

The V gene end was trimmed by 2 bases and the J gene end by 7 bases; junction bases not matched to a gene: 3. CDR1 is SGHNT, CDR2 YYREEE, per germline (reference sequence). This CDR3 comprises 14 residues. Sequencing was performed with immunoSEQ multiplex PCR; in TCRdb, only in-frame clones are kept and a portion is missing. The table lists more than 15,000 clones, roughly 80% of them singletons, with roughly 23% in the top ten. This chain joins TRBV5-4 and TRBJ2-2, with 9 bases matching TRBD1. The receptor was derived from a man older than 75 with active COVID-19. The material sequenced was peripheral blood. DNA of the CDR3: TGTGCCAGCAGCTTTGACAGGGGGGTCGGGGAGCTGTTTTTT. It codes for CASSFDRGVGELFF.